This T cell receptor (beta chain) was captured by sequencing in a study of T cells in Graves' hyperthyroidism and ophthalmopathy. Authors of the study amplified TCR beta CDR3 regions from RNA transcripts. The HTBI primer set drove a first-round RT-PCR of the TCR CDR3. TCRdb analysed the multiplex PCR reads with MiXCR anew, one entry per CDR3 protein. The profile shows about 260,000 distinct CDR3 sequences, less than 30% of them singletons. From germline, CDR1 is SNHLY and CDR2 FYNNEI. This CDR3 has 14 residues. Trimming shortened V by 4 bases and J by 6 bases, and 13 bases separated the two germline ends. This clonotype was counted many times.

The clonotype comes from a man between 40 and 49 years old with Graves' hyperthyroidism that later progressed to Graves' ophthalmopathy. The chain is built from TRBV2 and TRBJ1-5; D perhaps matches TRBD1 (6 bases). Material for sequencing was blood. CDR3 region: CASSGGHRVQPQHF. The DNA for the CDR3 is TGTGCCAGCAGTGGGGGGCACAGGGTTCAGCCCCAGCATTTT. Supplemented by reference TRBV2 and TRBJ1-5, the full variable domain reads EPEVTQTPSHQVTQMGQEVILRCVPISNHLYFYWYRQILGQKVEFLVSFYNNEISEKSEIFDDQFSVERPDGSNFTLKIRSTKLEDSAMYFCASSGGHRVQPQHFGDGTRLSIL.